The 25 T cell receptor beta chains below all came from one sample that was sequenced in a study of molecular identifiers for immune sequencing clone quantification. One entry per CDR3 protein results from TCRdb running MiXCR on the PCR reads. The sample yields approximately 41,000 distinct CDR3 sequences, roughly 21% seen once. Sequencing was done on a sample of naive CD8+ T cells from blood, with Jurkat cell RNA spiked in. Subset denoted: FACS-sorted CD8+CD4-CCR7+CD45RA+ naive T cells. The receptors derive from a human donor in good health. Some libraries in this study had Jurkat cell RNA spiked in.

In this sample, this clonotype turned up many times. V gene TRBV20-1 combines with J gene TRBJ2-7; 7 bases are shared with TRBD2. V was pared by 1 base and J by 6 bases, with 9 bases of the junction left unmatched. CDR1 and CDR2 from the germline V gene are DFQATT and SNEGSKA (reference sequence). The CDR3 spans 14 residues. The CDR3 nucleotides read TGCAGTGCTAGAGGCGAGACTAGCACGGGCGAGCAGTACTTC. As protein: CSARGETSTGEQYF.

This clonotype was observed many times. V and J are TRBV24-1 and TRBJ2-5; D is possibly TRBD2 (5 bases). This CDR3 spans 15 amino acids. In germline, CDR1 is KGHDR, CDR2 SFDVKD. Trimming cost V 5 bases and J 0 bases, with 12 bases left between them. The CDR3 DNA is TGTGCCACCAGTGCCCCTGGAGGAGACCAAGAGACCCAGTACTTC. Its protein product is CATSAPGGDQETQYF.

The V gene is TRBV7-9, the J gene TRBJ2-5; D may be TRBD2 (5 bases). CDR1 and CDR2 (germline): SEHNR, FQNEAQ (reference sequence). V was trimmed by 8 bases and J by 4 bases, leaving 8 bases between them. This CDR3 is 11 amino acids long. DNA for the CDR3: TGTGCCAGCGGTGAGGGAGAGACCCAGTACTTC. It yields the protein CASGEGETQYF.

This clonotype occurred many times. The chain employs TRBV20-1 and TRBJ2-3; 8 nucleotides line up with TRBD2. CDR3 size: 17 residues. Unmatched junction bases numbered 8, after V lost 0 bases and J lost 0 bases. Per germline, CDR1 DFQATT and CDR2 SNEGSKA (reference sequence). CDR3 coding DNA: TGCAGTGCTAGAGATGAAGCGGGAGCGGGTAGCACAGATACGCAGTATTTT. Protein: CSARDEAGAGSTDTQYF.

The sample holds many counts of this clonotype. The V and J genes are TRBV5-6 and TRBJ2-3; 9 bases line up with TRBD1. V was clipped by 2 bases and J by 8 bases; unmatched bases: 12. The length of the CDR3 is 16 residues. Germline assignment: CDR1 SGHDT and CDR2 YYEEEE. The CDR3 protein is CASSFLTGGSFGTQYF. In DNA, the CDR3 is TGTGCCAGCAGCTTTCTCACAGGGGGCTCATTTGGTACGCAGTATTTT. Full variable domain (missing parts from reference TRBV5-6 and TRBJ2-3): DAGVTQSPTHLIKTRGQQVTLRCSPKSGHDTVSWYQQALGQGPQFIFQYYEEEERQRGNFPDRFSGHQFPNYSSELNVNALLLGDSALYLCASSFLTGGSFGTQYFGPGTRLTVL.

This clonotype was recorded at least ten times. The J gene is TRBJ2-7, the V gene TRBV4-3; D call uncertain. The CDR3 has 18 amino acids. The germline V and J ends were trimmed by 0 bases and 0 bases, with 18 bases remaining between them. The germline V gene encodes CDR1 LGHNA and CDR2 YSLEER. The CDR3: CASSQEVMAARSSYEQYF. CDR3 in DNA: TGCGCCAGCAGCCAAGAGGTTATGGCAGCCAGGAGCTCCTACGAGCAGTACTTC.

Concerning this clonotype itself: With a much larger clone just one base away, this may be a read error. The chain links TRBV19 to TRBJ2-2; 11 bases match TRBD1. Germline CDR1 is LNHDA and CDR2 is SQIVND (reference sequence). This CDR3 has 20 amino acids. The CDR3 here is CASSVSYRDRGNRNTGELLF. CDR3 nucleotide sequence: TGTGCCAGTAGTGTGAGCTACAGGGACAGGGGGAACAGGAACACCGGGGAGCTGCTTTTT.

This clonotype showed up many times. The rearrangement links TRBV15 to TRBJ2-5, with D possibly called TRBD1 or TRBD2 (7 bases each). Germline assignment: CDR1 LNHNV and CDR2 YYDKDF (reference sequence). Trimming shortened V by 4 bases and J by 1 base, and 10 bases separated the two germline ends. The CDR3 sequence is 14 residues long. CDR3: CATSKRDSQETQYF. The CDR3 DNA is TGTGCCACCAGCAAGCGGGACAGCCAAGAGACCCAGTACTTC.

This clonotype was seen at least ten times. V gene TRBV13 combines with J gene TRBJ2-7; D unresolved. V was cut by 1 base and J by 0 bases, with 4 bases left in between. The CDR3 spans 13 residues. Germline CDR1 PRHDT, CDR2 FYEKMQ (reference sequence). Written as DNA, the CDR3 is TGTGCCAGCAGCTTAGTCGCCTCCTACGAGCAGTACTTC. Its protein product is CASSLVASYEQYF.

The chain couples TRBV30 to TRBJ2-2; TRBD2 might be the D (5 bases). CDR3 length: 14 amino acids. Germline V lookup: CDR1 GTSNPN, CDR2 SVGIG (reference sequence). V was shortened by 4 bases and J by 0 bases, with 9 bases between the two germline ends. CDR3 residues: CAWNKGANTGELFF. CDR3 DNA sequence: TGTGCCTGGAATAAGGGAGCGAACACCGGGGAGCTGTTTTTT.

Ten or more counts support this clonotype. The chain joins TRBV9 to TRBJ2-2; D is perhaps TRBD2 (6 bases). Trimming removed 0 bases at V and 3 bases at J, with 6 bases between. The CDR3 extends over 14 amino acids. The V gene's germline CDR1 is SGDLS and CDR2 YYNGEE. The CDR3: CASSVGGDTGELFF. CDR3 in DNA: TGTGCCAGCAGCGTAGGGGGGGACACCGGGGAGCTGTTTTTT.

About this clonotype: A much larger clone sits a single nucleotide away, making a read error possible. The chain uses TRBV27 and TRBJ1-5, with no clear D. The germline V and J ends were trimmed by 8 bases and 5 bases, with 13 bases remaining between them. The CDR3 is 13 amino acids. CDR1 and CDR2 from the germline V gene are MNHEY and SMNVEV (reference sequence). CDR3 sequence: CASGPAHYQPQHF. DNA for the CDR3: TGTGCCAGCGGTCCCGCCCACTATCAGCCCCAGCATTTT.

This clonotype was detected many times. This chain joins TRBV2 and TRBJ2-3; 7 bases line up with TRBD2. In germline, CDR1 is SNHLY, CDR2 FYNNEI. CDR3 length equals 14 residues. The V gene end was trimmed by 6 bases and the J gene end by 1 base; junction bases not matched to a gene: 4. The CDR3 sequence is CASRGGYGTDTQYF. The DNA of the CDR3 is TGTGCCAGCAGGGGGGGGTACGGCACAGATACGCAGTATTTT. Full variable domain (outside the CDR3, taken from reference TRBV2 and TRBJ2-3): EPEVTQTPSHQVTQMGQEVILRCVPISNHLYFYWYRQILGQKVEFLVSFYNNEISEKSEIFDDQFSVERPDGSNFTLKIRSTKLEDSAMYFCASRGGYGTDTQYFGPGTRLTVL.

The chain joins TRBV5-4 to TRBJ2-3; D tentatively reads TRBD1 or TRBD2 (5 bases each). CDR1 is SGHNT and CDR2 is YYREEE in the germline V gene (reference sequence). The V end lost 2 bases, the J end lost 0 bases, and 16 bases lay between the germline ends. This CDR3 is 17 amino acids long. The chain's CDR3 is CASSFGTTESSTDTQYF. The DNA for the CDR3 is TGTGCCAGCAGCTTCGGGACGACGGAGTCTAGCACAGATACGCAGTATTTT.

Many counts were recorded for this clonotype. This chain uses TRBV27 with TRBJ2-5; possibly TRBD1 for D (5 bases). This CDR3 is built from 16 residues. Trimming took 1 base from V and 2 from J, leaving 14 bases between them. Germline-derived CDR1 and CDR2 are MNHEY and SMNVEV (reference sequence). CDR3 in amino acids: CASSLLDPQGQETQYF. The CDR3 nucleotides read TGTGCCAGCAGTTTATTGGACCCCCAGGGACAAGAGACCCAGTACTTC.

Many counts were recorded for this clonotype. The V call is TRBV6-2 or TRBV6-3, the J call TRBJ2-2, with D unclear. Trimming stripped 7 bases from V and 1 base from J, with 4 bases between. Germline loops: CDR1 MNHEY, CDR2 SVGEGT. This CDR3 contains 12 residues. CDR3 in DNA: TGTGCCAGCATGGGGAACACCGGGGAGCTGTTTTTT. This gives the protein CASMGNTGELFF.

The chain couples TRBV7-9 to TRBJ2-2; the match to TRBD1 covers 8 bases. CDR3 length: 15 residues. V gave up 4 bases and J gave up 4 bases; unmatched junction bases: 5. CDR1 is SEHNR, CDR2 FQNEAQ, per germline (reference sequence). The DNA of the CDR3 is TGTGCCAGCAGCTCCCGACAGGGGATCACCGGGGAGCTGTTTTTT. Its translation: CASSSRQGITGELFF.

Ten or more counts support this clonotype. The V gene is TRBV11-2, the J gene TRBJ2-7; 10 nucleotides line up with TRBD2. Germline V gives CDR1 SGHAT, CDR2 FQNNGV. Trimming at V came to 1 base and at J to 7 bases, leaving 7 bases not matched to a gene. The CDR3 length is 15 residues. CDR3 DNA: TGTGCCAGCAGCTTAGGACTAGCGGGCCCAAGGGAGCAGTACTTC. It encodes CASSLGLAGPREQYF.

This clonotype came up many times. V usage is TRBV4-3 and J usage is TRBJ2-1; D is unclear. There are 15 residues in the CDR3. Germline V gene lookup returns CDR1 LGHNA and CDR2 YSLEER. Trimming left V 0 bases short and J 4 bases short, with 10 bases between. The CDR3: CASSQDRQTYNEQFF. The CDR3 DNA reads TGCGCCAGCAGCCAAGATAGGCAGACGTACAATGAGCAGTTCTTC.

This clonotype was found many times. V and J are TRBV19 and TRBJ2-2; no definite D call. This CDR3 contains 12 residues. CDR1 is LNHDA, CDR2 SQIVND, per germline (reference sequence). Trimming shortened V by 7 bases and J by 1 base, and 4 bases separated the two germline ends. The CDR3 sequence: CASMRNTGELFF. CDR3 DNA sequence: TGTGCCAGTATGAGGAACACCGGGGAGCTGTTTTTT.

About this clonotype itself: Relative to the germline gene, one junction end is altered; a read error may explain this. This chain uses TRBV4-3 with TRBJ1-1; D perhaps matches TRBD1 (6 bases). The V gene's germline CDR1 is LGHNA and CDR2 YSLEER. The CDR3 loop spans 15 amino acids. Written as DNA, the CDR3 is TGCGTCAGCAGCCAAGGGACACCCAGGGACACTGAAGCTTTCTTT. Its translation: CVSSQGTPRDTEAFF.

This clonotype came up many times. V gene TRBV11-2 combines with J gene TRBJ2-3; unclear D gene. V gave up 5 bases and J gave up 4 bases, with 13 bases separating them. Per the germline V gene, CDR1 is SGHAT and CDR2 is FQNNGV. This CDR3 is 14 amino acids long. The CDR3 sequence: CASSLSHFPDTQYF. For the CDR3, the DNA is TGTGCCAGCAGCCTTTCCCACTTTCCAGATACGCAGTATTTT.

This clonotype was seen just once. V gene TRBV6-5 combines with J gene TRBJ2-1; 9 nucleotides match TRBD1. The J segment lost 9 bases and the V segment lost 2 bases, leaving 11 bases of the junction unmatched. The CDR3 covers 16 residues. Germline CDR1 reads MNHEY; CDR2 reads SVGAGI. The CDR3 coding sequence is TGTGCCAGCAGTTACGGGGGACAGGGTCCCTATGGTGAGCAGTTCTTC. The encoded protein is CASSYGGQGPYGEQFF.

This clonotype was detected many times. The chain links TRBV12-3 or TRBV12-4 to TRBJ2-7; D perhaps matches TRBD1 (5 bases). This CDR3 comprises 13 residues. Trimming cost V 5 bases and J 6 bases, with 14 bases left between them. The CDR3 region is CASSDSQISEQYF. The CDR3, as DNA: TGTGCCAGCAGTGACAGCCAGATCTCCGAGCAGTACTTC.

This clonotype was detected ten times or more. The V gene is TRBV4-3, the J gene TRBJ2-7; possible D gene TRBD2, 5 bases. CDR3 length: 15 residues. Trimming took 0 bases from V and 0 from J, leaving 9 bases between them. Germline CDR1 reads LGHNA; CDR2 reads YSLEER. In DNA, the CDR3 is TGCGCCAGCAGCCAAGATCGGGGTTCCTCCTACGAGCAGTACTTC. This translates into CASSQDRGSSYEQYF.